A single sample gave rise to the 25 T cell receptor beta chains below, sequenced in a study of spatial heterogeneity in lung cancer. The time point was: sample taken at primary tumor resection. TCRdb re-derived calls from the 5' RACE reads in MiXCR, one entry per CDR3 protein. In the table there are tens of thousands of distinct CDR3 sequences, 3.1% of which are singletons. The sequencing used normal lung tissue next to the tumor, collected at surgery. These TCRs come from a male donor with early-stage non-small cell lung cancer.

The table lists this clonotype with a few counts. Given a much more abundant clone one base away, this may be a read error. The chain carries TRBV27 and TRBJ2-7; possibly TRBD1 for D (6 bases). The CDR3 runs to 14 residues. Germline CDR1 MNHEY, CDR2 SMNVEV (reference sequence). CDR3 sequence: CGSSPDRNSYEQYF. The CDR3 coding sequence is TGTGGCAGCAGCCCGGACAGAAACTCCTACGAGCAGTACTTC.

This clonotype was counted ten times or more. The J gene is TRBJ1-1, the V gene TRBV3-1; 11 nucleotides match TRBD1. The germline gives CDR1 LGHDT, CDR2 YNNKEL (reference sequence). V was pared by 4 bases and J by 11 bases, with 9 bases of the junction left unmatched. The CDR3 has 14 residues. CDR3: CASSPGTGGNSAFF. The CDR3 DNA is TGTGCCAGCAGCCCCGGGACAGGGGGTAATTCGGCTTTCTTT.

This clonotype has a count of ten or more. The J gene is TRBJ1-1, the V gene TRBV20-1, with D possibly TRBD1 on 6 matching bases. The ends were cut back, 1 base at V and 1 base at J, with 7 bases in the middle. The CDR3 loop spans 13 amino acids. In germline, CDR1 is DFQATT, CDR2 SNEGSKA (reference sequence). The CDR3 is CSARAGANTEAFF. CDR3 bases: TGCAGTGCTAGAGCAGGGGCGAACACTGAAGCTTTCTTT.

At least ten counts were recorded for this clonotype. V gene TRBV28 combines with J gene TRBJ2-7; D gene unclear. Deletions cut 7 bases from V and 2 bases from J, with 9 bases between. Per the germline V gene, CDR1 is MDHEN and CDR2 is SYDVKM. The CDR3 is 12 residues long. CDR3 region: CASKGQAYEQYF. The DNA of the CDR3 is TGTGCCAGCAAGGGCCAGGCCTACGAGCAGTACTTC.

This clonotype was found many times. V gene TRBV12-3 or TRBV12-4 combines with J gene TRBJ2-1; unclear D gene. The germline V and J ends were trimmed by 2 bases and 2 bases, with 10 bases remaining between them. This CDR3 has 15 amino acids. This CDR3 is CASSLRANTYNEQFF. The CDR3 DNA is TGTGCCAGCAGTTTAAGGGCGAATACCTACAATGAGCAGTTCTTC.

This clonotype was picked up many times. The chain recombines TRBV19 with TRBJ1-2; 7 bases match TRBD1. V shed 4 bases and J 7 bases; nucleotides not matched to a gene: 9. This CDR3 comprises 14 residues. CDR1 and CDR2 (germline): LNHDA, SQIVND (reference sequence). CDR3 sequence reads: CASSSLTGMVGYTF. CDR3 bases: TGTGCCAGTAGTAGCTTGACAGGGATGGTTGGCTACACCTTC. The complete variable domain, with remaining parts taken from reference TRBV19 and TRBJ1-2, reads DGGITQSPKYLFRKEGQNVTLSCEQNLNHDAMYWYRQDPGQGLRLIYYSQIVNDFQKGDIAEGYSVSREKKESFPLTVTSAQKNPTAFYLCASSSLTGMVGYTFGSGTRLTVV.

This clonotype occurred many times. V is TRBV7-9 and J is TRBJ2-3; weak D call: TRBD1 (6 bases). This CDR3 comprises 17 residues. From germline, CDR1 is SEHNR and CDR2 FQNEAQ (reference sequence). V lost 1 base and J 0 bases, leaving 14 bases between the germline ends. CDR3 DNA: TGTGCCAGCAGCTTAGGGAAGGACAGCTCTAGCACAGATACGCAGTATTTT. Translation: CASSLGKDSSSTDTQYF. Combining the CDR3 with reference TRBV7-9 and TRBJ2-3 gives the whole variable domain DTGVSQNPRHKITKRGQNVTFRCDPISEHNRLYWYRQTLGQGPEFLTYFQNEAQLEKSRLLSDRFSAERPKGSFSTLEIQRTEQGDSAMYLCASSLGKDSSSTDTQYFGPGTRLTVL.

This clonotype was found many times. The chain joins TRBV20-1 to TRBJ2-2, with D perhaps TRBD2 (5 bases). The V end was cut by 4 bases, the J end by 1 base, with 13 bases between. The CDR3 runs to 15 residues. The germline gives CDR1 DFQATT, CDR2 SNEGSKA (reference sequence). This chain's CDR3 is CSANRGQWNTGELFF. The CDR3 DNA is TGCAGTGCTAACCGAGGGCAGTGGAACACCGGGGAGCTGTTTTTT.

In its sample, this clonotype was seen many times. The chain uses TRBV5-1 and TRBJ2-2; D uncertain. V lost 0 bases and J 2 bases, leaving 8 bases between the germline ends. The CDR3 is 15 residues long. The germline gives CDR1 SGHRS, CDR2 YFSETQ. The CDR3 coding sequence is TGCGCCAGCAGCTTGGAATCGGCAAACACCGGGGAGCTGTTTTTT. Translated: CASSLESANTGELFF.

This clonotype was recorded a few times. V gene TRBV12-3 or TRBV12-4 combines with J gene TRBJ2-1, with 10 bases aligning to TRBD2. The CDR3 is 15 amino acids. V shed 1 base, J shed 13 bases, and the junction held 10 bases outside the gene matches. The CDR3 bases are TGTGCCAGCAGTTTAGAGGGCCTAGCGGGAGTGAGACAGTTCTTC. Its protein product is CASSLEGLAGVRQFF.

This clonotype was counted at least ten times. The chain links TRBV20-1 to TRBJ2-1; 8 bases match TRBD1. The germline gives CDR1 DFQATT, CDR2 SNEGSKA (reference sequence). V gave up 6 bases and J gave up 5 bases; unmatched junction bases: 9. The CDR3 is made up of 14 amino acids. The CDR3 region is CSAAARTGHNEQFF. The DNA of the CDR3 is TGCAGTGCCGCGGCGAGGACAGGGCACAATGAGCAGTTCTTC.

The sample holds a few counts of this clonotype. V and J are TRBV6-4 and TRBJ2-2; 7 bases align to TRBD2. CDR3 length: 14 amino acids. The ends lost 7 bases at V and 6 bases at J; junction bases unmatched: 8. The germline CDR1 and CDR2 sequences are MRHNA and SNTAGT. The CDR3 nucleotides read TGTGCCAGCAAGTGGGCGGGAGACTCCGGGGAGCTGTTTTTT. Protein product: CASKWAGDSGELFF.

This clonotype occurred many times. The CDR3: CASSFQGAREPRETQYF. In nucleotides, the CDR3 is TGCGCCAGCAGCTTTCAGGGGGCGCGAGAACCCCGAGAGACCCAGTACTTC. The gene calls are TRBV5-1 and TRBJ2-5; 8 positions match TRBD1. The ends lost 2 bases at V and 4 bases at J; junction bases unmatched: 13. CDR1 and CDR2 from the germline V gene are SGHRS and YFSETQ. The CDR3 spans 17 residues.

This clonotype was seen ten or more times. The chain joins TRBV5-1 to TRBJ2-1; 8 bases agree with TRBD1. The germline CDR1 and CDR2 sequences are SGHRS and YFSETQ. The CDR3 is made up of 15 amino acids. The V gene end was trimmed by 0 bases and the J gene end by 8 bases; junction bases not matched to a gene: 7. The DNA for the CDR3 is TGCGCCAGCAGCTTGGTTGCAGGGGGCAGGGATGAGCAGTTCTTC. Its protein product is CASSLVAGGRDEQFF.

This clonotype was recorded at least ten times. The chain links TRBV6-1 to TRBJ2-1; either TRBD1 or TRBD2 may fit D (5 bases each). CDR1 is MNHNS, CDR2 SASEGT, per germline. V was clipped by 5 bases and J by 0 bases, with 20 bases between them. This CDR3 comprises 18 residues. The CDR3 loop is CASSQKHFTGGSYNEQFF. The CDR3 nucleotides read TGTGCCAGCAGTCAAAAGCATTTTACAGGAGGCTCCTACAATGAGCAGTTCTTC.

This clonotype was seen a few times. The rearrangement uses TRBV6-1 and TRBJ1-1, with 9 bases fitting TRBD1. Germline V lookup: CDR1 MNHNS, CDR2 SASEGT. J gave up 10 bases and V 3 bases, and 6 bases lay outside the gene matches. The CDR3 extends over 13 amino acids. DNA of the CDR3: TGTGCCAGCAGTGAGGGACAGGGAGTCATAGCTTTCTTT. It is translated as CASSEGQGVIAFF.

The V and J genes are TRBV4-3 and TRBJ1-3; possibly TRBD1 for D (6 bases). The CDR3 runs to 21 residues. Between the trimmed V and J ends, which lost 0 bases and 4 bases, there was a span of 28 bases. Germline CDR1 reads LGHNA; CDR2 reads YSLEER. DNA for the CDR3: TGCGCCAGCAGCCAAGATTACTCGGGGACAAGGCCTAAGAAGTGGGGAAACACCATATATTTT. As protein: CASSQDYSGTRPKKWGNTIYF.

This clonotype appeared many times. The gene calls are TRBV5-1 and TRBJ2-3; 7 nucleotides line up with TRBD2. V trimming: 4 bases; J trimming: 1 base; junction bases outside the gene matches: 6. This CDR3 comprises 15 residues. Germline CDR1 SGHRS, CDR2 YFSETQ. The chain's CDR3 is CASSPPTSGTDTQYF. The CDR3 DNA reads TGCGCCAGCAGCCCTCCCACTAGCGGCACAGATACGCAGTATTTT.

This clonotype was recorded many times. The chain carries TRBV15 and TRBJ2-7, with D perhaps matching TRBD2 (6 bases). V lost 1 base and J 7 bases, leaving 17 bases between the germline ends. The CDR3 covers 15 residues. The germline V gene encodes CDR1 LNHNV and CDR2 YYDKDF (reference sequence). The CDR3 DNA reads as TGTGCCACCAGCAGAGCCGGTGGTCTGGCGGGGGAGCAGTACTTC. Protein product: CATSRAGGLAGEQYF.

The chain combines TRBV6-1 with TRBJ1-2, with a tentative D call TRBD1 (6 bases). This CDR3 region has 13 residues. The germline V and J ends were trimmed by 10 bases and 2 bases, with 14 bases remaining between them. Per the germline V gene, CDR1 is MNHNS and CDR2 is SASEGT. The DNA for the CDR3 is TGTGCCACCCAGGGGAGGGCGAACTATGGCTACACCTTC. Translated: CATQGRANYGYTF.

This clonotype was counted ten times or more. The rearrangement links TRBV20-1 to TRBJ2-3; 8 bases agree with TRBD2. V was pared by 5 bases and J by 5 bases, with 3 bases of the junction left unmatched. The germline V gene has CDR1 DFQATT and CDR2 SNEGSKA (reference sequence). This CDR3 spans 12 amino acids. The CDR3 loop reads CSARTSLDTQYF. The CDR3 coding sequence is TGCAGTGCTCGGACTAGCTTAGATACGCAGTATTTT.

This clonotype was detected ten times or more. The chain joins TRBV27 to TRBJ2-1; a possible D gene is TRBD1 (7 bases). The germline gives CDR1 MNHEY, CDR2 SMNVEV (reference sequence). V was shortened by 2 bases and J by 4 bases, with 12 bases between the two germline ends. The CDR3 runs 15 residues. The CDR3 coding sequence is TGTGCCAGCAGTTTAATGGCGGGACAGTACAATGAGCAGTTCTTC. Residues: CASSLMAGQYNEQFF.

This clonotype appeared many times. The CDR3 nucleotides are TGTGCCAGCAGTGTCAGTTTGGGACAGAGCTCCTACGAGCAGTACTTC. Translated: CASSVSLGQSSYEQYF. The chain combines TRBV2 with TRBJ2-7; 7 positions agree with TRBD1. Losses at the gene ends were 4 bases for V and 0 bases for J; bases not matched to a gene: 9. The length of the CDR3 is 16 residues. Germline V lookup: CDR1 SNHLY, CDR2 FYNNEI. Based on the CDR3 plus reference TRBV2 and TRBJ2-7, the full variable domain is EPEVTQTPSHQVTQMGQEVILRCVPISNHLYFYWYRQILGQKVEFLVSFYNNEISEKSEIFDDQFSVERPDGSNFTLKIRSTKLEDSAMYFCASSVSLGQSSYEQYFGPGTRLTVT.

There are a few counts of this clonotype. V is TRBV7-2 and J is TRBJ2-7; tentatively, D is TRBD1 (5 bases). CDR3 length equals 14 residues. Germline CDR1 and CDR2: SGHTA and FQGNSA. V was cut by 5 bases and J by 2 bases, with 13 bases left in between. For the CDR3, the DNA is TGTGCCAGCAGCCAACAGGACCCGACCTACGAGCAGTACTTC. Its translation: CASSQQDPTYEQYF. Supplemented by reference TRBV7-2 and TRBJ2-7, the full variable domain reads GAGVSQSPSNKVTEKGKDVELRCDPISGHTALYWYRQSLGQGLEFLIYFQGNSAPDKSGLPSDRFSAERTGGSVSTLTIQRTQQEDSAVYLCASSQQDPTYEQYFGPGTRLTVT.

The V and J genes are TRBV4-1 and TRBJ1-1; TRBD1 might be the D (6 bases). Germline values: CDR1 MGHRA, CDR2 YSYEKL. The V end was cut by 4 bases, the J end by 1 base, with 16 bases between. The CDR3 covers 16 residues. The CDR3 is CASSPGGGSANTEAFF. CDR3 nucleotide sequence: TGCGCCAGCAGCCCAGGTGGGGGCAGCGCGAACACTGAAGCTTTCTTT.